Listed here are 30 T cell receptor beta chains from one sample, sequenced in a study of T cells in Graves' hyperthyroidism and ophthalmopathy. What was amplified from RNA transcripts were TCR beta CDR3 regions. TCR CDR3 underwent first-round RT-PCR with the HTBI primer set. Each CDR3 protein is one row after TCRdb ran MiXCR on the multiplex PCR reads. The sample yields fewer than 550,000 distinct CDR3 sequences, approximately 14% seen once. Sequenced: blood. The source of these receptors is a woman aged 18-29 years with Graves' hyperthyroidism.

J is TRBJ1-2 and V is TRBV19; 12 positions agree with TRBD1. Germline assignment: CDR1 LNHDA and CDR2 SQIVND (reference sequence). Trimming removed 4 bases from V and 6 bases from J; junction bases left unmatched: 3. The CDR3 has 14 residues. The CDR3 coding sequence is TGTGCCAGTAGTAGGGGACAGGGGGCGGATGGCTACACCTTC. Its translation: CASSRGQGADGYTF.

This clonotype was observed many times. This chain links TRBV6-1 with TRBJ1-6, with 10 nucleotides matching TRBD1. Germline V gene sequence: CDR1 MNHNS, CDR2 SASEGT. The trim removed 6 bases at V and 9 bases at J, leaving 5 bases unmatched. The CDR3 sequence is 14 residues long. The CDR3 DNA sequence: TGTGCCAGCAGCTGGGACAGGGGTAGTTCACCCCTCCACTTT. Translation gives CASSWDRGSSPLHF.

This clonotype appeared once. The rearrangement joins TRBV9 to TRBJ2-3; D is possibly TRBD1 or TRBD2 (7 bases each). The CDR3 extends over 16 amino acids. Trimming took off 0 bases at V and 4 bases at J, with 15 bases between the two ends. From germline, CDR1 is SGDLS and CDR2 YYNGEE. CDR3 loop: CASSVEGGGGADTQYF. Here the CDR3 DNA reads TGTGCCAGCAGCGTAGAAGGGGGCGGGGGAGCAGATACGCAGTATTTT.

This sequence joins TRBV6-2 or TRBV6-3 and TRBJ1-5, with a possible D match to TRBD1 (5 bases). This CDR3 region has 15 residues. The ends were cut back, 8 bases at V and 4 bases at J, with 18 bases in the middle. CDR1 is MNHEY, CDR2 SVGEGT, per germline. The CDR3 sequence is CASWGLYEENQPQHF. CDR3 coding DNA: TGTGCCAGCTGGGGACTGTACGAGGAAAATCAGCCCCAGCATTTT.

This clonotype has a single count. This sequence joins TRBV20-1 and TRBJ2-1; 8 bases line up with TRBD1. Germline V gene sequence: CDR1 DFQATT, CDR2 SNEGSKA (reference sequence). The CDR3 is 14 amino acids. V lost 4 bases, J lost 3 bases, and 5 bases stayed unmatched. As DNA, the CDR3 is TGCAGTGCTACTCGGGACAGGCACTACAATGAGCAGTTCTTC. Translated: CSATRDRHYNEQFF.

Details on this clonotype: With a much larger clone just one base away, this may be a read error. The chain joins TRBV7-9 to TRBJ1-2; D remains ambiguous. CDR3 size: 14 residues. Germline CDR1 and CDR2: SEHNR and FQNEAQ (reference sequence). CDR3 sequence reads: CAGSFQAGGYGYTF. In DNA form, the CDR3 reads TGTGCCGGCAGCTTTCAGGCGGGAGGATATGGCTACACCTTC.

This clonotype was found many times. In nucleotides, the CDR3 is TGTGCCAGCAGCTCCTCGGGGGGGACCTCCTACGAGCAGTACTTC. Translation: CASSSSGGTSYEQYF. V gene TRBV7-3 combines with J gene TRBJ2-7, with 8 bases aligning to TRBD2. The CDR3 has 15 residues. CDR1 is SGHTA, CDR2 FQGTGA, per germline. V shed 4 bases, J shed 0 bases, and the junction held 5 bases outside the gene matches.

This clonotype has ten or more counts. V gene TRBV12-3 or TRBV12-4 combines with J gene TRBJ1-2, with TRBD1 as a possible D gene (6 bases). Between the trimmed V and J ends, which lost 3 bases and 6 bases, there was a span of 11 bases. CDR3 length: 13 residues. DNA of the CDR3: TGTGCCAGCAGTTTTCTCGGGGGCGATGGCTACACCTTC. Residues: CASSFLGGDGYTF.

A word on this clonotype: This may be a read error, as it is one base from a much larger clone. The rearrangement uses TRBV4-1 and TRBJ2-7, with D perhaps matching TRBD1 or TRBD2 (5 bases each). V was cut by 1 base and J by 5 bases, with 15 bases left in between. This CDR3 spans 15 amino acids. Germline CDR1 and CDR2: MGHRA and YSYEKL. The DNA of the CDR3 is TGCGCCAGCAGCCAAGTGGGAAAGGGACCCCACGAGCAGTACTTC. Residues: CASSQVGKGPHEQYF.

This clonotype was counted between two and nine times. The CDR3 region has the DNA TGCGCCAGCAGCACGCAGGGTTTTGGGGCCAACGTCCTGACTTTC. It codes for CASSTQGFGANVLTF. The chain combines TRBV4-1 with TRBJ2-6; possible D gene TRBD1, 5 bases. With 5 bases removed from V and 3 bases from J, the gap between germline ends came to 11 bases. The V gene's germline CDR1 is MGHRA and CDR2 YSYEKL. The CDR3 loop spans 15 amino acids.

The sample holds many counts of this clonotype. The chain links TRBV11-1 to TRBJ1-4; D call uncertain. The CDR3 is 14 amino acids. Germline-derived CDR1 and CDR2 are SGHAT and FQDESV (reference sequence). Between the trimmed V and J ends, which lost 4 bases and 7 bases, there was a span of 13 bases. The CDR3 spells CASSWTAPGEKLFF. The CDR3 bases are TGTGCCAGCAGCTGGACGGCGCCGGGTGAAAAACTGTTTTTT.

V and J are TRBV7-3 and TRBJ2-5; the D gene is possibly TRBD1 (8 bases). Germline assignment: CDR1 SGHTA and CDR2 FQGTGA. Trimming took off 5 bases at V and 5 bases at J, with 18 bases between the two ends. This CDR3 is built from 15 residues. CDR3 nucleotides: TGTGCCAGCAGCCAGCAGGGGGCGCGGGGGGAGACCCAGTACTTC. It encodes CASSQQGARGETQYF.

This clonotype was counted at least ten times. CDR3: CASIFVYPLAGHSYNEQFF. CDR3 sequence (DNA): TGTGCCAGCATCTTCGTATATCCTCTAGCGGGACACTCCTACAATGAGCAGTTCTTC. The chain recombines TRBV12-3 or TRBV12-4 with TRBJ2-1; 9 bases align to TRBD2. Trimming cost V 7 bases and J 0 bases; bases outside gene matches: 16. CDR3 length: 19 residues.

The chain carries TRBV5-8 and TRBJ2-3, with TRBD2 matching 8 bases. CDR1 and CDR2 (germline): SGHTS, YDEGEE. V dropped 2 bases and J dropped 1; count of bases not matched to a gene: 9. The CDR3 length is 17 residues. CDR3 loop: CASSFDPGGRGTDTQYF. CDR3 sequence (DNA): TGTGCCAGCAGCTTCGACCCGGGAGGGCGGGGCACAGATACGCAGTATTTT.

In this sample, this clonotype turned up many times. The chain employs TRBV27 and TRBJ1-2; D is undetermined. This CDR3 has 13 residues. Looked up from germline, CDR1 is MNHEY and CDR2 is SMNVEV (reference sequence). The V gene lost 2 bases and the J gene lost 7 bases, with 11 bases spanning the gap. The CDR3 nucleotides are TGTGCCAGCAGTTTAATTGGGCCGTTTGGCTACACCTTC. Translating gives CASSLIGPFGYTF.

This clonotype was seen many times. The V call is TRBV30, the J call TRBJ2-7, with D perhaps TRBD1 (5 bases). The germline V gene encodes CDR1 GTSNPN and CDR2 SVGIG (reference sequence). The CDR3 totals 13 residues. V was trimmed by 1 base and J by 3 bases, leaving 10 bases between them. The CDR3 coding sequence is TGTGCCTGGAGTGCGGATAGGGGCTACGAGCAGTACTTC. Amino acids: CAWSADRGYEQYF.

About this clonotype: This may arise from a read error, as a much more abundant clone is one base away. CDR3 region: CASSLVLGSTYGQYF. The CDR3 nucleotides are TGTGCCAGCAGCTTAGTACTGGGCTCCACCTACGGGCAGTACTTC. The chain links TRBV7-2 to TRBJ2-7; D is uncertain. This CDR3 contains 15 residues. Germline lookup yields CDR1 SGHTA and CDR2 FQGNSA.

This clonotype has a count of ten or more. The DNA of the CDR3 is TGTGCCATCAGTGACCAGGAGGCGCAAGAGACCCAGTACTTC. Translating gives CAISDQEAQETQYF. The chain employs TRBV10-3 and TRBJ2-5, with D maybe TRBD2 (5 bases). Germline V gene lookup returns CDR1 ENHRY and CDR2 SYGVKD. The CDR3 runs to 14 residues. V lost 3 bases, J lost 2 bases, and 10 bases lay in between.

This clonotype was found many times. The V gene is TRBV6-1, the J gene TRBJ1-2; D remains ambiguous. The CDR3 contains 15 residues. Trimming cost V 6 bases and J 2 bases, with 16 bases left between them. Germline assignment: CDR1 MNHNS and CDR2 SASEGT. CDR3: CASRAFTALNYGYTF. DNA for the CDR3: TGTGCCAGCAGAGCCTTTACGGCCCTCAACTATGGCTACACCTTC.

This clonotype was seen at least ten times. J is TRBJ2-3 and V is TRBV7-2, with D perhaps matching TRBD2 (6 bases). Germline assignment: CDR1 SGHTA and CDR2 FQGNSA. The CDR3 is 18 residues long. V was cut by 5 bases and J by 1 base, with 22 bases left in between. CDR3: CASSQARRAGFGTDTQYF. CDR3 nucleotide sequence: TGTGCCAGCAGCCAAGCAAGGAGGGCGGGTTTTGGCACAGATACGCAGTATTTT.

V gene TRBV5-5 combines with J gene TRBJ1-5; weak D call: TRBD1 (5 bases). Germline V CDR1 and CDR2: SGHKS, YYEKEE (reference sequence). V was cut by 1 base and J by 0 bases, with 11 bases left in between. This CDR3 has 16 residues. The CDR3 nucleotides are TGTGCCAGCAGCTTGTTCCAGGGAGGTAGCAATCAGCCCCAGCATTTT. The encoded protein is CASSLFQGGSNQPQHF.

This clonotype was observed many times. DNA for the CDR3: TGTGCCAGCAGCTTATCGGACGGCTCCTATGGCTACACCTTC. The encoded protein is CASSLSDGSYGYTF. The chain has TRBV11-2 and TRBJ1-2; D ambiguous. CDR1 is SGHAT, CDR2 FQNNGV, per germline. CDR3 length: 14 amino acids. Trimming shortened V by 2 bases and J by 4 bases, and 11 bases separated the two germline ends.

This clonotype was detected many times. The J gene is TRBJ2-1, the V gene TRBV20-1; D gene unclear. CDR1 DFQATT and CDR2 SNEGSKA come from the germline V gene (reference sequence). V shed 6 bases and J shed 9 bases, with 12 bases lying between them. CDR3 length: 11 amino acids. In nucleotides, the CDR3 is TGCAGTGCCTCAGCCTGGGGTGAGCAGTTCTTC. The encoded protein is CSASAWGEQFF.

This clonotype was seen a handful of times. The genes are TRBV19 and TRBJ2-7; maybe TRBD1 (6 bases). V was pared by 6 bases and J by 7 bases, with 16 bases between. The CDR3 runs 13 residues. CDR1 is LNHDA, CDR2 SQIVND, per germline (reference sequence). CDR3 nucleotide sequence: TGTGCCAGTAGATGGGGGCCCCGGGGAGAGCAGTACTTC. This translates into CASRWGPRGEQYF. The full variable domain, completed using reference TRBV19 and TRBJ2-7, is DGGITQSPKYLFRKEGQNVTLSCEQNLNHDAMYWYRQDPGQGLRLIYYSQIVNDFQKGDIAEGYSVSREKKESFPLTVTSAQKNPTAFYLCASRWGPRGEQYFGPGTRLTVT.

V is TRBV5-4 and J is TRBJ2-1; D is unresolved. From germline, CDR1 is SGHNT and CDR2 YYREEE (reference sequence). V lost 0 bases and J lost 12, with 7 bases in between. The length of the CDR3 is 11 residues. The CDR3 here is CASSLAGPQFF. CDR3 sequence (DNA): TGTGCCAGCAGCTTGGCCGGTCCGCAGTTCTTC.

This clonotype was counted many times. J is TRBJ1-1 and V is TRBV14; 10 bases line up with TRBD1. Germline CDR1 and CDR2: SGHDN and FVKESK. The CDR3 sequence is 14 residues long. The V and J ends lost 4 bases and 6 bases, in that order; junction bases with no gene match: 5. The DNA of the CDR3 is TGTGCCAGCAGCCTTTTCGGACAGGGGGCTGAAGCTTTCTTT. This encodes CASSLFGQGAEAFF. The full variable domain, rest sourced from reference TRBV14 and TRBJ1-1, is EAGVTQFPSHSVIEKGQTVTLRCDPISGHDNLYWYRRVMGKEIKFLLHFVKESKQDESGMPNNRFLAERTGGTYSTLKVQPAELEDSGVYFCASSLFGQGAEAFFGQGTRLTVV.

There are many counts of this clonotype. The genes are TRBV9 and TRBJ1-2; the D is unclear. Germline V lookup: CDR1 SGDLS, CDR2 YYNGEE. V was pared by 0 bases and J by 3 bases, with 6 bases between. The CDR3 is 13 amino acids. For the CDR3, the DNA is TGTGCCAGCAGCGTAGGTACAGACTATGGCTACACCTTC. It yields the protein CASSVGTDYGYTF.

For this clonotype: A much bigger clone sits one base away, suggesting this may be a read error. The chain is built from TRBV18 and TRBJ2-1, with D perhaps TRBD2 (6 bases). The CDR3 is 14 residues long. The germline gives CDR1 KGHSH, CDR2 LQKENI. The CDR3 sequence is CVSSPGGGRNEQFF. The DNA of the CDR3 is TGTGTCAGCTCACCTGGGGGAGGTCGCAATGAGCAGTTCTTC.

In its sample, this clonotype was seen many times. This chain uses TRBV3-1 with TRBJ2-7; tentatively, D is TRBD1 (5 bases). Germline V CDR1 and CDR2: LGHDT, YNNKEL (reference sequence). The V gene lost 8 bases and the J gene lost 1 base, with 15 bases spanning the gap. This CDR3 region has 14 residues. The CDR3 region is CASGRFRDSYEQYF. CDR3 nucleotides: TGTGCCAGCGGCCGATTCAGGGATTCCTACGAGCAGTACTTC.

At least ten counts were recorded for this clonotype. The gene calls are TRBV10-3 and TRBJ2-7; 8 bases map to TRBD1. V dropped 7 bases and J dropped 4; count of bases not matched to a gene: 12. The CDR3 extends over 15 amino acids. Germline V gene data show CDR1 as ENHRY and CDR2 as SYGVKD. Here the CDR3 DNA reads TGTGCCATCACCCCGTCGACAGGGGCCCCTTACGAGCAGTACTTC. Translated: CAITPSTGAPYEQYF.